This T cell receptor beta chain is drawn from a study of cytomegalovirus exposure and HLA in healthy donors. The germline gives CDR1 SGHRS, CDR2 YFSETQ. With 1 base removed from V and 9 bases from J, the gap between germline ends came to 20 bases. The CDR3 totals 16 residues. The study ran its PCR with 60 Vbeta and 13 Jbeta primers. Sequenced by immunoSEQ multiplex PCR; TCRdb stores in-frame clones only, minus some. The data hold 160,000 or so clones, with less than 80% observed a single time. Regarding this clone: Its antigen is currently unknown.

Findings of the study overall: Within an earlier analysis, most TCR beta V segments proved productive either about 87% or about 30% of the time. In a later analysis, at a false discovery rate of 0.05, about 17,000 TCR beta sequences matched HLA alleles. Most TCR sequences were rare, but some public TCRs occurred in many donors. Later on, a genetic analysis was performed. It linked a missense variant in DCLRE1C with V- and J-gene trimming of TCR beta.

This clonotype was sampled from a man between 35 and 55 years old in good health and CMV-seronegative. Sequenced sample: PBMCs. V usage is TRBV5-1 and J usage is TRBJ2-1; D remains unclear. DNA for the CDR3: TGCGCCAGCAGCTTGAACGAGAACTCCCCTTCCGGTGAGCAGTTCTTC. The encoded protein is CASSLNENSPSGEQFF.